This section outlines one TCR beta chain sequence together with its context. This sample was included in a study of shared clonotypes between healthy human individuals. Only CD45RO-negative cells positively selected for CCR7 counted as naive CD8 cells, so terminally differentiated effector memory CD45RA+ cells were excluded. Here immunoSEQ multiplex PCR was the method, and the copy in TCRdb shows in-frame clones only, minus some. Of about 580,000 clones listed, roughly 98% are singletons. Sequenced: naive CD8+ T cells sorted from blood. This TCR was recovered from a man aged 25 to 40 in good health.

Written as DNA, the CDR3 is TGTGCAAGTCGCTTAAGAAGGTCCAGGGGGCGGTGGGCAGAAAATAGCAATCAGCCCCAGCATTTT. Protein sequence: CASRLRRSRGRWAENSNQPQHF. The genes are TRBV12-2 and TRBJ1-5; TRBD1, as called in the table, went unchecked against the DNA. TRBV12-2 is reported as a pseudogene. The CDR3 spans 22 residues.